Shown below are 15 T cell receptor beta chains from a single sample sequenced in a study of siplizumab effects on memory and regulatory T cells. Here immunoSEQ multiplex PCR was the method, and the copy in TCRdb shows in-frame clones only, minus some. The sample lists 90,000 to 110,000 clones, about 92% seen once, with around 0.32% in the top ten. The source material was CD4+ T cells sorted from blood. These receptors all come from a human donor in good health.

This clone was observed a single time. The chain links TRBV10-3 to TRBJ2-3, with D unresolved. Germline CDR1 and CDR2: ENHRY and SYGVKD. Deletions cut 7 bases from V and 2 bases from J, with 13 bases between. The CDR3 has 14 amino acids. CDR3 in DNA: TGTGCCATCACTGCGGAGTGGTCCACAGATACGCAGTATTTT. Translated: CAITAEWSTDTQYF.

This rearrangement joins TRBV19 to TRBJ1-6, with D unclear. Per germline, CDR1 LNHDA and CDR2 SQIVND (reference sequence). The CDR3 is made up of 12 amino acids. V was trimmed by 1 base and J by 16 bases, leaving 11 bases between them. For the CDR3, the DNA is TGTGCCAGTAGTATAGGAGAATCTCCTCTCCACTTT. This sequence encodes CASSIGESPLHF.

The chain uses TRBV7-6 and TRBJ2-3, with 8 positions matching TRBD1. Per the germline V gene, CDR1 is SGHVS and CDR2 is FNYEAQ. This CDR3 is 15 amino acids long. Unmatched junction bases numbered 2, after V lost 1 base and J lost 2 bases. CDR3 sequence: CASSLGTGLTDTQYF. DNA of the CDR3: TGTGCCAGCAGCTTAGGGACAGGGCTCACAGATACGCAGTATTTT.

CDR3 protein: CASSEQGLDEAFF. For the CDR3, the DNA is TGTGCCAGCAGCGAACAGGGCCTCGATGAAGCTTTCTTT. This chain links TRBV7-8 with TRBJ1-1; possibly TRBD1 for D (6 bases). Germline V lookup: CDR1 SGHVS, CDR2 FQNEAQ. Deletions cut 5 bases from V and 7 bases from J, with 14 bases between. The CDR3 has 13 residues.

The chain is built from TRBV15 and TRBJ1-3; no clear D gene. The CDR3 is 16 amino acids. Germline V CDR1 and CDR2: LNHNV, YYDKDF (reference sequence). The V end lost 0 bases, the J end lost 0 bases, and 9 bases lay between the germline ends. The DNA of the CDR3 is TGTGCCACCAGCAGAGATAGCCTCCTCTCTGGAAACACCATATATTTT. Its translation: CATSRDSLLSGNTIYF.

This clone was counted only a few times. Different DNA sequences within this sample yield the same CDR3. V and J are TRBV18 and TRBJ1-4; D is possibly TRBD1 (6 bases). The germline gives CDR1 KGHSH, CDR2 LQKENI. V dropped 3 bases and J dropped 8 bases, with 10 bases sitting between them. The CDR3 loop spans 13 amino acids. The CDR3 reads CASSPGGGEKLFF. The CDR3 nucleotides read TGTGCCAGCTCACCCGGCGGGGGCGAAAAACTGTTTTTT.

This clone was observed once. The CDR3 DNA reads as TGTGCCAGCAGCTTGGTTAGGGGAAACACCGGGGAGCTGTTTTTT. It codes for CASSLVRGNTGELFF. This sequence joins TRBV7-9 and TRBJ2-2; D is possibly TRBD1 (5 bases). Germline V CDR1 and CDR2: SEHNR, FQNEAQ (reference sequence). The ends were cut back, 3 bases at V and 2 bases at J, with 10 bases in the middle. The CDR3 spans 15 residues. Using reference TRBV7-9 and TRBJ2-2 for the parts outside the CDR3, the full variable domain is DTGVSQNPRHKITKRGQNVTFRCDPISEHNRLYWYRQTLGQGPEFLTYFQNEAQLEKSRLLSDRFSAERPKGSFSTLEIQRTEQGDSAMYLCASSLVRGNTGELFFGEGSRLTVL.

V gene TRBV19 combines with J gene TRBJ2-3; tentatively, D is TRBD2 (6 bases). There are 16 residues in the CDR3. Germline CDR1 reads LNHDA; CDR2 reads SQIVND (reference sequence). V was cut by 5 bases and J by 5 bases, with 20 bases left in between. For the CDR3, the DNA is TGTGCCAGTAGTGGGCTCTTGAGGGCCGGGGGAGATACGCAGTATTTT. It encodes CASSGLLRAGGDTQYF. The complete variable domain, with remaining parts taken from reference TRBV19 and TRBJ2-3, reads DGGITQSPKYLFRKEGQNVTLSCEQNLNHDAMYWYRQDPGQGLRLIYYSQIVNDFQKGDIAEGYSVSREKKESFPLTVTSAQKNPTAFYLCASSGLLRAGGDTQYFGPGTRLTVL.

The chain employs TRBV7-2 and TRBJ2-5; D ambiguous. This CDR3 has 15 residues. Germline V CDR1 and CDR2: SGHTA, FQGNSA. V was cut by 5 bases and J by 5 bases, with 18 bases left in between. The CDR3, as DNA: TGTGCCAGCAGCAGACCTCAGGTATCCGGGGAGACCCAGTACTTC. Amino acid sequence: CASSRPQVSGETQYF.

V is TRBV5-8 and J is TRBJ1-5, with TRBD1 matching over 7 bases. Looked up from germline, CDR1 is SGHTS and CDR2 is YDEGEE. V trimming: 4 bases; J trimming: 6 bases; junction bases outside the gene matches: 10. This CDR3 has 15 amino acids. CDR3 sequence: CASSPGTAGGQPQHF. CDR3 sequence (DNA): TGTGCCAGCAGCCCCGGGACAGCGGGGGGTCAGCCCCAGCATTTT.

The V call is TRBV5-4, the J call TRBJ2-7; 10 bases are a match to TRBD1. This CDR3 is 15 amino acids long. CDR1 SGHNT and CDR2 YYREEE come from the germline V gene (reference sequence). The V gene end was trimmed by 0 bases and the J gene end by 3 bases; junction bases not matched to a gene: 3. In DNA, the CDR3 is TGTGCCAGCAGCTTGGCGACAGGGGGCATCTACGAGCAGTACTTC. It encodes CASSLATGGIYEQYF.

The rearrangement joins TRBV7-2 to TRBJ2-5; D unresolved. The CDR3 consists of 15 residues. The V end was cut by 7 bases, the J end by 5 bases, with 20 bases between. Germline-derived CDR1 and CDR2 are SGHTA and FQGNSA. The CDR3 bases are TGTGCCAGCATCCCCAAGGCCGTGGGGTGGGAGACCCAGTACTTC. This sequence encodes CASIPKAVGWETQYF.

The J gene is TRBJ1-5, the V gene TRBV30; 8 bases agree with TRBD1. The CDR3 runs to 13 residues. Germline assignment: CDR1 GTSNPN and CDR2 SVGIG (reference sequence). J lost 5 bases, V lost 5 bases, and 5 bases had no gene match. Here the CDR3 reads CAWARGPYQPQHF. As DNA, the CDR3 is TGTGCCTGGGCCAGGGGGCCGTATCAGCCCCAGCATTTT.

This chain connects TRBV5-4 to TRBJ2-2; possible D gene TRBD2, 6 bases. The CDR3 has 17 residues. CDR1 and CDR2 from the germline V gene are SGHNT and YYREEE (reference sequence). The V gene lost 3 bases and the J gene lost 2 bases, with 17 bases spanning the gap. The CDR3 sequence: CASSSALERANTGELFF. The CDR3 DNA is TGTGCCAGCAGCTCCGCGTTGGAGCGGGCAAACACCGGGGAGCTGTTTTTT.

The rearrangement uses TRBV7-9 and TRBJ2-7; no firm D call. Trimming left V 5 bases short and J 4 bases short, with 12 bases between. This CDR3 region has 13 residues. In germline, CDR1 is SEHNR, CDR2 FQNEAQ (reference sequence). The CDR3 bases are TGTGCCAGCAGCGCTACAGAATTTTACGAGCAGTACTTC. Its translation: CASSATEFYEQYF.